This T cell receptor (beta chain) was identified in a study of technical replicates of blood from a handful of donors. Trimming at V came to 4 bases and at J to 1 base, leaving 9 bases not matched to a gene. CDR1 MGHRA and CDR2 YSYEKL come from the germline V gene. The CDR3 runs 16 residues. Profiling relied on immunoSEQ multiplex PCR, and the TCRdb table lists in-frame clones only, not all of them. The sample shows some 68,000 clones, over 85% of them seen only once. This clone was detected a few times. What was sequenced was T cells isolated from PBMCs. The origin of this receptor is a human donor in good health. The chain has TRBV4-1 and TRBJ2-7, with 8 nucleotides matching TRBD2. CDR3 nucleotide sequence: TGCGCCAGCAGCCGGGTCTCTAGCGGGCCATCCTACGAGCAGTACTTC. This encodes CASSRVSSGPSYEQYF.